These 30 T cell receptor beta chains share one sample of origin, sequenced in a study of OX40 agonist ivuxolimab in advanced cancers. The data were produced by immunoSEQ multiplex PCR, yet TCRdb's version contains in-frame clones alone and is incomplete. The sample shows 80,000 to 100,000 clones, around 90% of them seen only once. The specimen was CD4+ or CD8+ T cells sorted from blood, collected in a trial of the OX40 agonist ivuxolimab. These receptor sequences come from an adult with an advanced solid tumor such as melanoma, head and neck, liver or kidney cancer.

This rearrangement joins TRBV7-2 to TRBJ2-7; 12 nucleotides line up with TRBD2. CDR3 length equals 15 residues. The germline gives CDR1 SGHTA, CDR2 FQGNSA. V lost 2 bases, J lost 5 bases, and 4 bases stayed unmatched. The DNA of the CDR3 is TGTGCCAGCAGCTTAACTAGCGGGAGGATGAACGAGCAGTACTTC. Protein product: CASSLTSGRMNEQYF.

The chain joins TRBV11-3 to TRBJ2-1; the D gene is possibly TRBD1 (7 bases). The CDR3 has 14 amino acids. The germline V gene has CDR1 SGHNT and CDR2 YENEEA. V lost 5 bases to trimming and J lost 3 bases, with 11 bases between them. CDR3 loop: CASSRQGGYNEQFF. CDR3 DNA: TGTGCCAGCAGCCGACAGGGAGGCTACAATGAGCAGTTCTTC. Full variable domain (rest looked up from reference TRBV11-3 and TRBJ2-1): EAGVVQSPRYKIIEKKQPVAFWCNPISGHNTLYWYLQNLGQGPELLIRYENEEAVDDSQLPKDRFSAERLKGVDSTLKIQPAELGDSAVYLCASSRQGGYNEQFFGPGTRLTVL.

The genes are TRBV28 and TRBJ2-7; D may be TRBD1 or TRBD2 (5 bases each). The germline CDR1 and CDR2 sequences are MDHEN and SYDVKM. V dropped 5 bases and J dropped 4 bases, with 18 bases sitting between them. The CDR3 is made up of 15 amino acids. The CDR3 loop is CASSIPGRGNYEQYF. In DNA, the CDR3 is TGTGCCAGCAGTATTCCGGGACGGGGTAATTACGAGCAGTACTTC.

CDR3 protein: CASSQQNTGTYEQYF. As DNA, the CDR3 is TGCGCCAGCAGCCAACAAAACACCGGAACCTACGAGCAGTACTTC. J is TRBJ2-7 and V is TRBV4-3; no firm D call. Germline V gene data show CDR1 as LGHNA and CDR2 as YSLEER. This CDR3 comprises 15 residues. Trimming took off 2 bases at V and 2 bases at J, with 13 bases between the two ends.

V usage is TRBV27 and J usage is TRBJ1-5; D is undetermined. V dropped 6 bases and J dropped 4 bases, with 10 bases sitting between them. Germline CDR1 and CDR2: MNHEY and SMNVEV (reference sequence). This CDR3 contains 13 residues. The chain's CDR3 is CASRPHGNQPQHF. CDR3 DNA: TGTGCCAGCAGACCCCACGGGAATCAGCCCCAGCATTTT.

The chain is built from TRBV6-1 and TRBJ2-5, with D uncertain. The CDR3 covers 15 residues. V shed 3 bases and J shed 4 bases, with 15 bases lying between them. Looked up from germline, CDR1 is MNHNS and CDR2 is SASEGT. The CDR3 DNA reads as TGTGCCAGCAGTGACTTCTCCCTAGGTGGAGAGACCCAGTACTTC. Amino acid sequence: CASSDFSLGGETQYF.

The gene calls are TRBV6-6 and TRBJ2-7, with 15 bases that match TRBD2. The CDR3 is 15 amino acids. The V segment lost 6 bases and the J segment 1 base; nucleotides outside the gene matches: 1. Germline V gene lookup returns CDR1 MNHNY and CDR2 SVGAGI (reference sequence). This CDR3 reads CASRGTSGRSYEQYF. CDR3 DNA sequence: TGTGCCAGCAGGGGGACTAGCGGGAGGTCCTACGAGCAGTACTTC.

The CDR3 DNA reads TGTGCCAGCAGCTTTGGACTCTTACTAGCCCGAGGGCACACCGGGGAGCTGTTTTTT. The encoded protein is CASSFGLLLARGHTGELFF. The V and J genes are TRBV11-2 and TRBJ2-2, with a tentative D call TRBD2 (6 bases). There are 19 residues in the CDR3. With 3 bases removed from V and 3 bases from J, the gap between germline ends came to 23 bases. Germline V gives CDR1 SGHAT, CDR2 FQNNGV.

The chain uses TRBV28 and TRBJ2-7, with 11 bases lining up with TRBD2. Germline trimming cut 4 bases from V and 1 base from J; bases unmatched to any gene: 12. The length of the CDR3 is 18 residues. CDR1 MDHEN and CDR2 SYDVKM come from the germline V gene. This chain's CDR3 is CASSSTGLAETHSYEQYF. The CDR3 region has the DNA TGTGCCAGCAGTTCAACGGGACTAGCGGAAACTCATTCCTACGAGCAGTACTTC.

The CDR3 bases are TGTGCCAGCAGTGCAGGATTCGGCGAGCAGTACTTC. The encoded protein is CASSAGFGEQYF. The chain carries TRBV27 and TRBJ2-7, with D unclear. Per germline, CDR1 MNHEY and CDR2 SMNVEV (reference sequence). The CDR3 has 12 residues. Trimming pared 5 bases from V and 6 bases from J, leaving 11 bases between.

The rearrangement links TRBV5-4 to TRBJ1-1, with a tentative D call TRBD1 (6 bases). Trimming took 0 bases from V and 10 from J, leaving 10 bases between them. From germline, CDR1 is SGHNT and CDR2 YYREEE (reference sequence). This CDR3 has 12 residues. The CDR3 coding sequence is TGTGCCAGCAGCTTGGACAGGGTTGGAGCTTTCTTT. Encoded protein: CASSLDRVGAFF.

The rearrangement joins TRBV23-1 to TRBJ2-1; 8 bases align to TRBD1. TRBV23-1 is an ORF for which the function is uncertain. The ends lost 7 bases at V and 5 bases at J; junction bases unmatched: 4. The CDR3 loop spans 13 amino acids. Written as DNA, the CDR3 is TGCGCCAGCAAACACAGGGGGGACAATGAGCAGTTCTTC. Amino acid sequence: CASKHRGDNEQFF.

This clone showed up just once. The chain has TRBV9 and TRBJ2-2, with D hard to call. CDR1 and CDR2 (germline): SGDLS, YYNGEE. V was clipped by 1 base and J by 3 bases, with 7 bases between them. This CDR3 has 14 amino acids. The CDR3 DNA reads TGTGCCAGCAGCGTATGGAGACACACCGGGGAGCTGTTTTTT. It yields the protein CASSVWRHTGELFF.

The chain employs TRBV5-1 and TRBJ2-2; 13 bases align to TRBD2. Germline V gene lookup returns CDR1 SGHRS and CDR2 YFSETQ. The junction had 1 base not matched to a gene; V was cut back by 2 bases and J by 0 bases. CDR3 length equals 17 residues. The CDR3 here is CASSFGTSGANTGELFF. The CDR3 DNA reads as TGCGCCAGCAGCTTCGGGACTAGCGGGGCGAACACCGGGGAGCTGTTTTTT. Based on the CDR3 plus reference TRBV5-1 and TRBJ2-2, the full variable domain is KAGVTQTPRYLIKTRGQQVTLSCSPISGHRSVSWYQQTPGQGLQFLFEYFSETQRNKGNFPGRFSGRQFSNSRSEMNVSTLELGDSALYLCASSFGTSGANTGELFFGEGSRLTVL.

The chain joins TRBV15 to TRBJ1-5; D is undetermined. V lost 4 bases, J lost 4 bases, and 8 bases lay in between. Germline lookup yields CDR1 LNHNV and CDR2 YYDKDF (reference sequence). The CDR3 contains 13 residues. This chain's CDR3 is CATSTYSNQPQHF. In DNA form, the CDR3 reads TGTGCCACCAGCACCTACTCAAATCAGCCCCAGCATTTT.

V is TRBV19 and J is TRBJ1-4; the D is unclear. Germline V gene data show CDR1 as LNHDA and CDR2 as SQIVND (reference sequence). CDR3 length: 12 amino acids. Trimming left V 3 bases short and J 7 bases short, with 6 bases between. CDR3 amino acids: CASSILSEKLFF. The CDR3 bases are TGTGCCAGTAGTATCTTAAGTGAAAAACTGTTTTTT.

The chain joins TRBV7-9 to TRBJ1-5; 12 nucleotides agree with TRBD1. The CDR3 spans 17 residues. V lost 4 bases and J lost 5; bases outside the gene matches: 9. Germline lookup yields CDR1 SEHNR and CDR2 FQNEAQ (reference sequence). As DNA, the CDR3 is TGTGCCAGCAGCTACGGGACAGGGGGCACAGGGGATCAGCCCCAGCATTTT. Translating it yields CASSYGTGGTGDQPQHF. Full variable domain (outside the CDR3, taken from reference TRBV7-9 and TRBJ1-5): DTGVSQNPRHKITKRGQNVTFRCDPISEHNRLYWYRQTLGQGPEFLTYFQNEAQLEKSRLLSDRFSAERPKGSFSTLEIQRTEQGDSAMYLCASSYGTGGTGDQPQHFGDGTRLSIL.

As regards this clone: Other DNA sequences within the sample encode an identical CDR3. This chain joins TRBV6-5 and TRBJ1-2; no clear D gene. Germline CDR1 MNHEY, CDR2 SVGAGI. The ends were cut back, 5 bases at V and 0 bases at J, with 7 bases in the middle. The CDR3 has 13 amino acids. In DNA, the CDR3 is TGTGCCAGCAGTCTTGGGCCTAACTATGGCTACACCTTC. Amino acids: CASSLGPNYGYTF.

This sequence joins TRBV27 and TRBJ1-5; 8 nucleotides match TRBD1. Trimming removed 3 bases from V and 2 bases from J; junction bases left unmatched: 6. The CDR3 covers 16 residues. Looked up from germline, CDR1 is MNHEY and CDR2 is SMNVEV (reference sequence). In DNA, the CDR3 is TGTGCCAGCAGTTTCGCAGGGGGCGGTGGCAATCAGCCCCAGCATTTT. Residues: CASSFAGGGGNQPQHF.

This clone was recorded only once. The genes are TRBV6-1 and TRBJ2-7, with D unclear. Trimming left V 2 bases short and J 5 bases short, with 4 bases between. CDR3 length: 11 residues. The germline gives CDR1 MNHNS, CDR2 SASEGT. The CDR3 bases are TGTGCCAGCAGTGAATTAAACGAGCAGTACTTC. Translating gives CASSELNEQYF.

The chain combines TRBV30 with TRBJ2-2; 8 bases align to TRBD1. CDR3 length equals 17 residues. The V segment lost 2 bases and the J segment 4 bases; nucleotides outside the gene matches: 12. Germline V gene data show CDR1 as GTSNPN and CDR2 as SVGIG (reference sequence). CDR3 sequence: CAWSFIGPGGSTGELFF. The CDR3 coding sequence is TGTGCCTGGAGTTTCATAGGCCCAGGGGGCAGCACCGGGGAGCTGTTTTTT.

This clone has only one observation. This rearrangement joins TRBV5-1 to TRBJ2-5, with D possibly being TRBD1 or TRBD2 (5 bases each). Trimming removed 7 bases at V and 5 bases at J, with 18 bases between. Germline CDR1 and CDR2: SGHRS and YFSETQ. This CDR3 contains 14 residues. The CDR3 loop reads CASQINRGAETQYF. The CDR3 bases are TGCGCCAGCCAAATAAACCGAGGGGCCGAGACCCAGTACTTC.

The V call is TRBV18, the J call TRBJ2-7, with TRBD1 matching 9 bases. The V gene end was trimmed by 4 bases and the J gene end by 7 bases; junction bases not matched to a gene: 14. Germline assignment: CDR1 KGHSH and CDR2 LQKENI. The CDR3 is 16 residues long. The CDR3 DNA is TGTGCCAGCTCACTACTCCCGGGACAGGGAAAGGGGGAGCAGTACTTC. The encoded protein is CASSLLPGQGKGEQYF.

The V gene is TRBV28, the J gene TRBJ2-5, with 9 bases aligning to TRBD1. The germline V gene encodes CDR1 MDHEN and CDR2 SYDVKM. This CDR3 comprises 15 residues. V lost 6 bases, J lost 3 bases, and 8 bases stayed unmatched. Here the CDR3 reads CASRAPGQGEETQYF. The CDR3 nucleotides are TGTGCCAGCAGGGCCCCGGGACAGGGTGAAGAGACCCAGTACTTC. The full variable domain, rest sourced from reference TRBV28 and TRBJ2-5, is DVKVTQSSRYLVKRTGEKVFLECVQDMDHENMFWYRQDPGLGLRLIYFSYDVKMKEKGDIPEGYSVSREKKERFSLILESASTNQTSMYLCASRAPGQGEETQYFGPGTRLLVL.

The rearrangement joins TRBV5-1 to TRBJ2-7; 14 bases match TRBD2. The CDR3 is 15 amino acids. Germline assignment: CDR1 SGHRS and CDR2 YFSETQ. V gave up 4 bases and J gave up 3 bases; unmatched junction bases: 3. The CDR3 is CASSQTSGRVYEQYF. The CDR3 region has the DNA TGCGCCAGCAGCCAGACTAGCGGGAGGGTCTACGAGCAGTACTTC.

J is TRBJ2-3 and V is TRBV27; 9 bases are a match to TRBD2. V dropped 2 bases and J dropped 5; count of bases not matched to a gene: 5. CDR3 length: 15 amino acids. Germline V gene sequence: CDR1 MNHEY, CDR2 SMNVEV (reference sequence). As DNA, the CDR3 is TGTGCCAGCAGTTTAGCGGGAGGGTTAGAAGATACGCAGTATTTT. Translated: CASSLAGGLEDTQYF.

The chain combines TRBV5-1 with TRBJ1-1; no clear D gene. Germline V gene sequence: CDR1 SGHRS, CDR2 YFSETQ. The CDR3 has 13 amino acids. Trimming shortened V by 5 bases and J by 1 base, and 9 bases separated the two germline ends. DNA of the CDR3: TGCGCCAGCAGTTCACTAGGGAACACTGAAGCTTTCTTT. It codes for CASSSLGNTEAFF.

This clone was seen once. This chain joins TRBV11-3 and TRBJ2-5; 7 bases fit TRBD1. After removal of 5 bases from V and 1 base from J, the junction contained 4 bases not matched to a gene. Per germline, CDR1 SGHNT and CDR2 YENEEA. The CDR3 extends over 14 amino acids. CDR3 in amino acids: CASSARDSQETQYF. The CDR3 region has the DNA TGTGCCAGCAGCGCCCGGGACAGCCAAGAGACCCAGTACTTC.

The gene calls are TRBV7-9 and TRBJ2-1; TRBD1 is a possible D gene (5 bases). The germline V gene encodes CDR1 SEHNR and CDR2 FQNEAQ (reference sequence). V lost 5 bases and J 2 bases, leaving 13 bases between the germline ends. The length of the CDR3 is 15 residues. This CDR3 reads CASSQSGSPYNEQFF. The DNA for the CDR3 is TGTGCCAGCAGCCAATCAGGGTCCCCCTACAATGAGCAGTTCTTC.

The chain uses TRBV7-2 and TRBJ2-7; TRBD2 agrees at 7 bases. V gave up 3 bases and J gave up 2 bases; unmatched junction bases: 4. This CDR3 is 14 amino acids long. The germline CDR1 and CDR2 sequences are SGHTA and FQGNSA. In DNA form, the CDR3 reads TGTGCCAGCAGCTTGGGAGGGTCCCCCTACGAGCAGTACTTC. This sequence encodes CASSLGGSPYEQYF.